This paragraph reports one T cell receptor beta chain. TCRdb analysed the RT-PCR reads with MiXCR anew, one entry per CDR3 protein. The table includes roughly 780,000 distinct CDR3 sequences, less than 20% detected once. This entry belongs to a study of response to subunit inactivated influenza vaccine. This CDR3 has 17 amino acids. Per the germline V gene, CDR1 is SGHKS and CDR2 is YYEKEE (reference sequence). With 4 bases removed from V and 5 bases from J, the gap between germline ends came to 22 bases. The chain joins TRBV5-5 to TRBJ1-5; D perhaps matches TRBD1 (5 bases). The starting material was PBMCs from blood, obtained about 5 days after vaccination. This TCR was sampled from a man aged 45-65 years who received an inactivated influenza vaccine. CDR3 sequence reads: CASSRNLGTGGDQPQHF. CDR3 sequence (DNA): TGTGCCAGCAGCCGTAACCTAGGAACGGGGGGAGATCAGCCCCAGCATTTT.